This is a list of T cell receptor beta chains from one sample in a study of T cell responses to AZD1222 COVID-19 vaccine. The protocol was immunoSEQ multiplex PCR, while the TCRdb copy is restricted to in-frame clones and leaves out a portion. The table records 90,000 to 150,000 clones, approximately 90% of them present only once. This specimen was peripheral blood, taken on day 0 of AZD1222 vaccination. These receptors were obtained from an adult in good health. CDR3s include the opening cysteine and the closing phenylalanine or tryptophan. Each record gives: V gene, CDR3 protein.

TRBV7-3 | CASTLPNTGELFF
TRBV2 | CANSPTSRGETQYF
TRBV5-1 | CASSSDRGRETQYF
TRBV5-1 | CASSLVQDTEAFF
TRBV6-1 | CASSEGSWNTEAFF
TRBV24-1 | CATSDLGPSGANVLTF
TRBV5-1 | CASRRAVGNYGYTF
TRBV10-3 | CAISEGQGAIYF
TRBV29-1 | CSVDSTGTSYGYTF
TRBV3-1/TRBV3-2 | CASSQARPSSYNEQFF
TRBV19 | CASSIRLGADGYTF
TRBV5-8 | CASSLVRAVNAYNEQFF
TRBV30 | CAWTPSLSSYEQYF
TRBV10-2 | CASSEPSGEHYEQYF
TRBV27 | CASSRGAGNTIYF
TRBV19 | CASSIENRGYGYTF
TRBV5-1 | CASSPTQGAPYEQYF
TRBV7-6 | CASSLGQGTIQPQHF
TRBV15 | CATSVPGQGEGQYF
TRBV2 | CASSEARVDQPQHF
TRBV28 | CASSFRQGNTGELFF
TRBV28 | CASSLYPGGRYGYTF
TRBV2 | CASTVGRETQYF
TRBV9 | CASSIVDTGELFF
TRBV11-3 | CASTPGPGQGCTNYGYTF
TRBV28 | CASSGTSGSYEQYF
TRBV5-1 | CASSQDRTPATQYF
TRBV28 | CASSLGRKEYYGYTF
TRBV14 | CASSQAYRNTEAFF
TRBV12-3/TRBV12-4 | CASSPGHRRVHF
TRBV29-1 | CSVEERVGTEAFF
TRBV28 | CASSSPIRAGSPLHF
TRBV19 | CASSALAGGYNEQFF
TRBV4-1 | CASSPRGLAGDLGYNEQFF
TRBV5-1 | CASSPRGIQNTEAFF
TRBV10-2 | CASGGTTNTGELFF
TRBV2 | CASSDSQGINSPLHF
TRBV28 | CASSSAGQSQDQPQHF
TRBV7-6 | CASSPPRGYAVNEQFF
TRBV28 | CASSLSGTGGTDTQYF
TRBV30 | CAWSGGTQYF
TRBV15 | CATSRTTGSYGYTF
TRBV6-5 | CASSPTRGNQPQHF
TRBV28 | CASSPETGLAAGELFF
TRBV10-3 | CAISGGGAARLNTEAFF
TRBV6-5 | CASIPRGKYYGYTF
TRBV7-9 | CASSQAATEAFF
TRBV29-1 | CSVNFGQGTDTQYF
TRBV28 | CASSPRPPVMNTEAFF
TRBV6-5 | CASSPQGADWKLFF
TRBV24-1 | CATSGLRGDEQYF
TRBV29-1 | CSAQRSQGGELFF
TRBV11-2 | CASSRIGEYGYTF
TRBV3-1/TRBV3-2 | CASSQGRWGTGELFF